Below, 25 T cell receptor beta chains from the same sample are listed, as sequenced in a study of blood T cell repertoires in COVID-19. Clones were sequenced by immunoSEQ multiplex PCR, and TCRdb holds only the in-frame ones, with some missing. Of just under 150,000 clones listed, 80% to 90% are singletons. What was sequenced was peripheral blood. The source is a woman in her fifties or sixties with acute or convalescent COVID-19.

CDR3 bases: TGTGCCAGCAGGGGTCGGGGGAACACTGAAGCTTTCTTT. Amino acid sequence: CASRGRGNTEAFF. This sequence joins TRBV7-9 and TRBJ1-1; unclear D gene. V was shortened by 6 bases and J by 1 base, with 9 bases between the two germline ends. The CDR3 spans 13 residues. Germline loops: CDR1 SEHNR, CDR2 FQNEAQ (reference sequence).

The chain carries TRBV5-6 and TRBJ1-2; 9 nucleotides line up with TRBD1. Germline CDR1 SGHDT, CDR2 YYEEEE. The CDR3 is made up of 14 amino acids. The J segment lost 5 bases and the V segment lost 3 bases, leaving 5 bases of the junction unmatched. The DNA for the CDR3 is TGTGCCAGCAGCTGGGACAGGGTAGGGTATGGCTACACCTTC. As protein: CASSWDRVGYGYTF.

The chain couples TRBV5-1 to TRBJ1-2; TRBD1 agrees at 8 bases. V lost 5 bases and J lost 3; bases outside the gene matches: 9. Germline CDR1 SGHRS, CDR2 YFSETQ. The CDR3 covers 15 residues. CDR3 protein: CASSSSTGVDYGYTF. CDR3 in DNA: TGCGCCAGCAGTTCCTCGACAGGGGTGGACTATGGCTACACCTTC.

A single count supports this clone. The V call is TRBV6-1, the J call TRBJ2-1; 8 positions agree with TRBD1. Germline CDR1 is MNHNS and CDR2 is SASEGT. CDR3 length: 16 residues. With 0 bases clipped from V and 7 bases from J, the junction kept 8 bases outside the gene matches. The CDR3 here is CASSEAHNRGLNEQFF. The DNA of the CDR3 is TGTGCCAGCAGTGAAGCGCACAACAGGGGGTTGAATGAGCAGTTCTTC.

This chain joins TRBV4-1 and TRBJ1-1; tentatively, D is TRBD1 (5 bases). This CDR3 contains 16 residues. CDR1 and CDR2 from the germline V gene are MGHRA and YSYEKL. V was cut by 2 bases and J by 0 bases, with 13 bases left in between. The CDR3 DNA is TGCGCCAGCAGCCAACCTGGAGGGGTCCTGAACACTGAAGCTTTCTTT. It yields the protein CASSQPGGVLNTEAFF.

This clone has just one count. The CDR3 sequence is CASSSQTGRAEAFF. CDR3 sequence (DNA): TGTGCCAGCAGCTCACAGACAGGGCGAGCTGAAGCTTTCTTT. V and J are TRBV7-3 and TRBJ1-1; the match to TRBD1 covers 7 bases. The CDR3 runs 14 residues. With V trimmed by 4 bases and J by 6 bases, 8 bases remained unmatched. Looked up from germline, CDR1 is SGHTA and CDR2 is FQGTGA.

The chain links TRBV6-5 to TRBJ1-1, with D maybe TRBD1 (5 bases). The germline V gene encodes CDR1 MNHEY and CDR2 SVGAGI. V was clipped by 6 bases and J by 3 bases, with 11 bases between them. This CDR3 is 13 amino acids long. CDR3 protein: CASRGRWHTEAFF. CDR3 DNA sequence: TGTGCCAGCAGGGGGCGGTGGCACACTGAAGCTTTCTTT.

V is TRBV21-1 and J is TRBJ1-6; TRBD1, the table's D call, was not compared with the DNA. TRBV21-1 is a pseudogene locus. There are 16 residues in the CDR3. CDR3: CASSKVGTGEGSPLHF. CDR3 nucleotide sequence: TGTGCCAGCAGCAAAGTAGGAACAGGTGAAGGTTCACCCCTCCACTTT.

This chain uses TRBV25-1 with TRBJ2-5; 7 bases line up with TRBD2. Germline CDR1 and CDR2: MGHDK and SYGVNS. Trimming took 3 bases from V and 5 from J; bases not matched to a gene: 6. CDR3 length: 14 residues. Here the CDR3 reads CASSDPGREETQYF. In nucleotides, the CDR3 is TGTGCCAGCAGTGACCCAGGGAGGGAGGAGACCCAGTACTTC.

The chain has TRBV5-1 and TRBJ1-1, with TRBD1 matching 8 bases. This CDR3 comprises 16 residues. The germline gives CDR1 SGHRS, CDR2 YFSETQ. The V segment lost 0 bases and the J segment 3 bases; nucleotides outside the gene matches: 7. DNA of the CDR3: TGCGCCAGCAGCTTGGACCCGACAGGGGCAGACACTGAAGCTTTCTTT. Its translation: CASSLDPTGADTEAFF.

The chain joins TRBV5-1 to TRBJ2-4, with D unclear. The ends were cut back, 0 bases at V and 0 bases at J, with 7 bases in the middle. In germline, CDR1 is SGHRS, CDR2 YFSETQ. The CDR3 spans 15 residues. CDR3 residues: CASSLDPLAKNIQYF. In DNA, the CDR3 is TGCGCCAGCAGCTTGGATCCTTTAGCCAAAAACATTCAGTACTTC.

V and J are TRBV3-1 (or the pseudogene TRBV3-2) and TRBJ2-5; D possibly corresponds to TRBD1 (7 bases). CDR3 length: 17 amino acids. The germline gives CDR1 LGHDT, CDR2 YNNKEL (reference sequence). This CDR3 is CGSFRLRETGSKETQYF. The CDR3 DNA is TGTGGGTCCTTCCGACTACGGGAGACAGGGAGCAAAGAGACCCAGTACTTC.

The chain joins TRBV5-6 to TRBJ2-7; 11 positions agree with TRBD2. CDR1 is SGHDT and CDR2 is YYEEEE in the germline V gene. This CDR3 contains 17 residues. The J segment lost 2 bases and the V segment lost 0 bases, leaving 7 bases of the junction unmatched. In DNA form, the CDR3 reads TGTGCCAGCAGCTTGGATCTAGCGGGAGGAGGGGCCTACGAGCAGTACTTC. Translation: CASSLDLAGGGAYEQYF.

The CDR3 spells CASSFRFESGRVPYEQYF. CDR3 sequence (DNA): TGTGCCAGCAGTTTTAGATTCGAGAGCGGACGGGTACCCTACGAGCAGTACTTC. The chain joins TRBV27 to TRBJ2-7, with D perhaps matching TRBD2 (5 bases). The germline V and J ends were trimmed by 3 bases and 2 bases, with 23 bases remaining between them. CDR3 length: 18 amino acids. Germline CDR1 and CDR2: MNHEY and SMNVEV (reference sequence).

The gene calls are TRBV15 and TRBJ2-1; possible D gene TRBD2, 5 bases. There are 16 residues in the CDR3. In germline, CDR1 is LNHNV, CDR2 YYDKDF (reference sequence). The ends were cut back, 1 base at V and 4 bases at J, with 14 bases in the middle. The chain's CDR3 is CATSRGIASKYNEQFF. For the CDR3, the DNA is TGTGCCACCAGCAGAGGAATAGCGAGCAAATACAATGAGCAGTTCTTC. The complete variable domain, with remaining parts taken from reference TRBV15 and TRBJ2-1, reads DAMVIQNPRYQVTQFGKPVTLSCSQTLNHNVMYWYQQKSSQAPKLLFHYYDKDFNNEADTPDNFQSRRPNTSFCFLDIRSPGLGDTAMYLCATSRGIASKYNEQFFGPGTRLTVL.

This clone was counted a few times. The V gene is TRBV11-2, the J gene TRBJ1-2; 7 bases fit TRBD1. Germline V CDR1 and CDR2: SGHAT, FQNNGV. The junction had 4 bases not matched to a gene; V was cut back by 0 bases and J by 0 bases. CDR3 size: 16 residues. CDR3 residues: CASSLEGGYTNYGYTF. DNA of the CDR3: TGTGCCAGCAGCTTAGAAGGGGGCTACACTAACTATGGCTACACCTTC.

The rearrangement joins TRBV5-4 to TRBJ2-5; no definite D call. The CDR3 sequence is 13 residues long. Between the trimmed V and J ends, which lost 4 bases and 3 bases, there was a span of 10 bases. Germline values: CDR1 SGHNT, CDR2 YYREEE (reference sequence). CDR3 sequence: CASSPRVEETQYF. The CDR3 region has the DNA TGTGCCAGCAGCCCCCGGGTCGAAGAGACCCAGTACTTC.

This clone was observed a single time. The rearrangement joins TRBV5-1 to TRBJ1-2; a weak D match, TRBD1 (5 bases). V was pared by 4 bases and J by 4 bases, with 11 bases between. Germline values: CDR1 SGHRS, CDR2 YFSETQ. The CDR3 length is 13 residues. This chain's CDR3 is CASSPGSGYGYTF. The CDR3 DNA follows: TGCGCCAGCAGCCCAGGGTCCGGCTATGGCTACACCTTC.

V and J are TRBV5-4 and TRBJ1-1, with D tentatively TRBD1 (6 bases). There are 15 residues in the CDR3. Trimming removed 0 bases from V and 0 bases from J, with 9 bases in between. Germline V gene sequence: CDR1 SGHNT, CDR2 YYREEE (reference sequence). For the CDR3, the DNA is TGTGCCAGCAGCTTGGGGGGGCAGGTGAACACTGAAGCTTTCTTT. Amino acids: CASSLGGQVNTEAFF. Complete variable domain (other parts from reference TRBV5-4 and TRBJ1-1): ETGVTQSPTHLIKTRGQQVTLRCSSQSGHNTVSWYQQALGQGPQFIFQYYREEENGRGNFPPRFSGLQFPNYSSELNVNALELDDSALYLCASSLGGQVNTEAFFGQGTRLTVV.

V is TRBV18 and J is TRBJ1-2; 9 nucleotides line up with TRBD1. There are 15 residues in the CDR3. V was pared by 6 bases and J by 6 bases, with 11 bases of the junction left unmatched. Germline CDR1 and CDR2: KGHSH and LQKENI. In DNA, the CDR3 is TGTGCCAGCTCCCCTACCGGGACAGGGCGCCATGGCTACACCTTC. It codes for CASSPTGTGRHGYTF.

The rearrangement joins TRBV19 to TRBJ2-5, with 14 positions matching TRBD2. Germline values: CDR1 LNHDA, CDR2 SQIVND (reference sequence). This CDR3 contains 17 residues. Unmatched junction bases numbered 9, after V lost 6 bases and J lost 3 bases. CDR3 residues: CASSMRTSGRSEETQYF. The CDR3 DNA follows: TGTGCCAGTAGCATGAGGACTAGCGGGAGGTCGGAAGAGACCCAGTACTTC.

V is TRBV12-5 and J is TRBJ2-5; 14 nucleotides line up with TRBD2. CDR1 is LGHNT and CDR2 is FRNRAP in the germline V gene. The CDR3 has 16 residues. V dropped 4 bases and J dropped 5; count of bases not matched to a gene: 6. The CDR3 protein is CASGSGLAGEVETQYF. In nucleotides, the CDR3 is TGTGCTAGTGGTTCGGGACTAGCGGGAGAAGTGGAGACCCAGTACTTC.

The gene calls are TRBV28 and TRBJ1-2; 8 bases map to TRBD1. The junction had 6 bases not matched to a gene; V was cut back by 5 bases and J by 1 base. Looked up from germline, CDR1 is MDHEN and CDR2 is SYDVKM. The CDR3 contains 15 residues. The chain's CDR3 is CASSARGQNNYGYTF. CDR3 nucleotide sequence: TGTGCCAGCAGTGCCAGGGGGCAGAATAACTATGGCTACACCTTC.

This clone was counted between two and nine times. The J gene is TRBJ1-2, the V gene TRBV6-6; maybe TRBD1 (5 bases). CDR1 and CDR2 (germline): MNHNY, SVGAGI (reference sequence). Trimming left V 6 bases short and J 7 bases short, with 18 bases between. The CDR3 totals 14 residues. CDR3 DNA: TGTGCCAGCAGCACGGACCGATCGGGGGGTGGCTACACCTTC. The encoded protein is CASSTDRSGGGYTF.

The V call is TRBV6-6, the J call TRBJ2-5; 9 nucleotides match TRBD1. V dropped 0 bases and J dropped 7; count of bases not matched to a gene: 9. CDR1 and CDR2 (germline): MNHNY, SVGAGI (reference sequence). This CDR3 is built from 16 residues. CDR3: CASSYSGTGLGATQYF. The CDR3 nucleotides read TGTGCCAGCAGTTACTCCGGGACAGGGCTCGGGGCGACCCAGTACTTC.